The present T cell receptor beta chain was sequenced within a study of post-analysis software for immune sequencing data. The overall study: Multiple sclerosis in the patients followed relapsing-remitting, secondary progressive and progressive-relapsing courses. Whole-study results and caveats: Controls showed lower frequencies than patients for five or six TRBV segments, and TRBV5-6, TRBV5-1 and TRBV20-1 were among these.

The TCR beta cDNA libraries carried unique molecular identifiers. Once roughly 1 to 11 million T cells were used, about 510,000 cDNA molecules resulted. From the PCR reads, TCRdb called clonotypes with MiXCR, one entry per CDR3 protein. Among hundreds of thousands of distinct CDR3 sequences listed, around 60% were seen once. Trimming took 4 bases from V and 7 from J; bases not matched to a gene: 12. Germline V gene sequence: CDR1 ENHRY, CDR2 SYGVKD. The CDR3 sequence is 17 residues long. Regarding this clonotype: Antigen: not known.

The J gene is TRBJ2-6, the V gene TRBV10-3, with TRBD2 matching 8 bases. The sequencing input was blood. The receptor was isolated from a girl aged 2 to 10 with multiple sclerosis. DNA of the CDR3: TGTGCCATCAGTGCAGGGCAGGCGGGGGGTAGTGCCAACGTCCTGACTTTC. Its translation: CAISAGQAGGSANVLTF.